A selection of T cell receptor beta chains follows, all from one sample in a study of blood T cell repertoires in COVID-19. Data came from immunoSEQ multiplex PCR; TCRdb stores just in-frame clones and leaves some out. The sample holds approximately 280,000 clones, around 85% seen once. Material for sequencing was PBMCs or T cells enriched from blood (not recorded which). All receptors come from a woman aged 45-65 years who had recovered from COVID-19. The CDR3 runs from the conserved cysteine through the conserved F or W. A D gene is named only where the DNA matches it firmly. Expanded clones get a size class; other rows say once, few or many, or leave the size out.

J,V,size,D,DNA,CDR3
TRBJ1-1,TRBV5-1,-,-,TGCGCCAGCAGCTTCACCGGGGTCGGGATGAACACTGAAGCTTTCTTT,CASSFTGVGMNTEAFF
TRBJ2-1,TRBV9,-,TRBD2,TGTGCCAGCAGCCCTGGACTAGCGGGCAATGAGCAGTTCTTC,CASSPGLAGNEQFF
TRBJ1-6,TRBV10-3,-,TRBD1,TGTGCCATCAGTGTGGCGCAGGGGGCGAATTCACCCCTCCACTTT,CAISVAQGANSPLHF
TRBJ1-2,TRBV5-1,-,TRBD1,TGCGCCAGCAGCTTGCAGGACAGGGATAATGGCTACACCTTC,CASSLQDRDNGYTF
TRBJ2-2,TRBV19,-,TRBD1,TGTGCCAGTATGACAGGGGGGTCAATAGGCACCGGGGAGCTGTTTTTT,CASMTGGSIGTGELFF
TRBJ2-5,TRBV3-1/TRBV3-2,-,-,TGTGCCAGCGAGCGGAGGAGATTGGAGTCTGGGGAGACCCAGTACTTC,CASERRRLESGETQYF
TRBJ1-4,TRBV11-2,once,-,TGTGCCAGCAGCCGCTCCCACGGGGGACGGAGTAATGAAAAACTGTTTTTT,CASSRSHGGRSNEKLFF
TRBJ2-5,TRBV19,-,TRBD2,TGTGCCAGTAGTATAGGGCTAGCGGGAGATCAAGAGACCCAGTACTTC,CASSIGLAGDQETQYF
TRBJ2-7,TRBV19,-,-,TGTGCCAGCAGTTGGGGCTCCCCCTACGAGCAGTACTTC,CASSWGSPYEQYF
TRBJ1-6,TRBV5-1,-,-,TGCGCCAGCAGCACCACTACTAACAGGGATTCACCCCTCCACTTT,CASSTTTNRDSPLHF
TRBJ2-7,TRBV27,many,TRBD1,TGTGCCAGCACCTTAGGGACAGGGGGAGCCTACGAGCAGTACTTC,CASTLGTGGAYEQYF
TRBJ1-1,TRBV6-2/TRBV6-3,-,-,TGTGCCAGCAGTATGGGACAGAACACTGAAGCTTTCTTT,CASSMGQNTEAFF
TRBJ2-1,TRBV19,-,-,TGTGCCAGTAGCCCACAGGTTAGCTCCTACAATGAGCAGTTCTTC,CASSPQVSSYNEQFF
TRBJ1-2,TRBV19,-,-,TGTGCCAGTAGTATGAACGGGTATGGCTACACCTTC,CASSMNGYGYTF
TRBJ2-1,TRBV18,-,TRBD2,TGTGCCAGCTCAGCTCAACTAGCGTACTACAATGAGCAGTTCTTC,CASSAQLAYYNEQFF
TRBJ2-7,TRBV10-2,-,-,TGCGCCAGCGGGGGGGCCCTCGAGCAGTACTTC,CASGGALEQYF
TRBJ1-3,TRBV19,-,-,TGTGCCAGTATGGCGGGGTCGTACTCTGGAAACACCATATATTTT,CASMAGSYSGNTIYF
TRBJ2-5,TRBV5-4,few,-,TGTGCCAGCAGCCCCCCGAACCTAGGGGGATTAGAGACCCAGTACTTC,CASSPPNLGGLETQYF
TRBJ1-6,TRBV19,few,-,TGTGCCAGTAGTACGAGGGGGATGGAGTCCCTCCACTTT,CASSTRGMESLHF
TRBJ2-3,TRBV5-6,-,TRBD1,TGTGCCAGCAGCCCGGGACAGGGGGCTCGGGATACGCAGTATTTT,CASSPGQGARDTQYF
TRBJ2-2,TRBV9,-,TRBD2,TGTGCCAGCAGCGCCTCGGGACTAGCTACCGGGGAGCTGTTTTTT,CASSASGLATGELFF
TRBJ1-1,TRBV12-5,once,-,TGTGCTAGTGGTTTGGTACGCGGGGAACTCTACACTGAAGCTTTCTTT,CASGLVRGELYTEAFF
TRBJ1-1,TRBV5-6,many,-,TGTGCCAGCAGCCTTAGATACACTGAAGCTTTCTTT,CASSLRYTEAFF
TRBJ1-1,TRBV5-1,-,-,TGCGCCAGCAGCTTGGGCCGGGACACTGAAGCTTTCTTT,CASSLGRDTEAFF
TRBJ1-3,TRBV28,few,-,TGTGCCAGCAGCTCGGGGGGTTCTGGAAACACCATATATTTT,CASSSGGSGNTIYF
TRBJ1-6,TRBV7-8,-,TRBD1,TGTGCCAGCAACCTAGACAGGGACGGATATAATTCACCCCTCCACTTT,CASNLDRDGYNSPLHF
TRBJ2-1,TRBV9,-,-,TGTGCCAGCAGCGTCACCGGGAGAGGCGCCTACAATGAGCAGTTCTTC,CASSVTGRGAYNEQFF
TRBJ1-2,TRBV15,-,-,TGTGCCACCAGCAGAGATGTGGCGCAGGACTACTATGGCTACACCTTC,CATSRDVAQDYYGYTF
TRBJ1-4,TRBV27,-,TRBD1,TGTGCCAGCGGACAGGTGGCTGAAAAACTGTTTTTT,CASGQVAEKLFF
TRBJ1-5,TRBV4-1,-,TRBD1,TGCGCCAGCAGCCACGGTCAGGGGGGCAATCAGCCCCAGCATTTT,CASSHGQGGNQPQHF
TRBJ1-2,TRBV29-1,-,-,TGCAGCGCACGGGACCCCGACAGGCCCAACTATGGCTACACCTTC,CSARDPDRPNYGYTF
TRBJ1-4,TRBV7-2,-,TRBD1,TGTGCCAGCAGCCCGCAGGGGGCGCGTTATGAAAAACTGTTTTTT,CASSPQGARYEKLFF
TRBJ1-4,TRBV4-1,-,-,TGCGCCAGCAGCCAAGTTTGGAGGATTTCGACTAATGAAAAACTGTTTTTT,CASSQVWRISTNEKLFF
TRBJ1-2,TRBV28,-,-,TGTGCCAGCAGTTTACAGGGGAGAGGCTACACCTTC,CASSLQGRGYTF
TRBJ1-4,TRBV6-1,-,-,TGTGCCAGCAGTGAATCATACGCCAGTGAAAAACTGTTTTTT,CASSESYASEKLFF
TRBJ1-5,TRBV7-2,-,-,TGTGCCAGCAGCTTCTCGGTATTACAGCCCCAGCATTTT,CASSFSVLQPQHF